This T cell receptor (beta chain) was captured in a study of CD8 T cells in Susac syndrome (dated by TCRdb to the late 2010s). About the study as a whole: Whether CD8+ T cell activation and differentiation in Susac syndrome was antigen driven was tested using repertoire sequencing. The clonality of the CD8+ T cell repertoire was compared across more than 9 healthy donors, roughly 14 Susac syndrome patients and around 16 multiple sclerosis patients. Study-level results and caveats: The TCR sequencing and HLA analysis was acknowledged to have included a relatively small number of individuals.

RNA was extracted with the RNeasy kit and roughly 0.45 to 1 ug was reverse transcribed using random hexamers. TCR beta CDR3 regions were amplified with the immunoSEQ multiplex PCR assay covering 54 Vbeta and 13 Jbeta segments. PCR amplification bias was corrected by using a synthetic template baseline for primer optimization and computational correction. The published analysis was carried out like this. Reads were assigned to V, D and J genes according to IMGT and analyzed in immunoSEQ Analyzer, with only productive sequences retained. Clonality was calculated as one minus the Shannon entropy normalized by log2 of the number of productive unique sequences. For each patient and control, public and private clones were evaluated among the 100 most prevalent clones. Clones were defined as Susac-specific if absent from the healthy and MS cohorts, from 1052 published viral clones and from other ImmuneACCESS disease sequences. TCRdb's own reprocessing of the public reads used fastp at Q25 and MiXCR and kept productive beta chains. Identical CDR3 proteins give one entry, which carries the most common genes and DNA. V and J calls and clone size were set by TCRdb, not the authors. The sample includes more than 130,000 distinct CDR3 sequences, with approximately 93% observed a single time. The leading ten clones occupy roughly 0.27% of the sample.

With respect to this clonotype: No antigen is known for it. No base quality values were provided; no much bigger clone lies one nucleotide off.

Trimming removed 6 bases from V and 4 bases from J; the gene matches leave 4 bases unexplained. CDR1 and CDR2, per the germline V gene (reference sequence), are MNHEY and SMNVEV. Counted from cysteine to phenylalanine, this CDR3 has 13 amino acids. Of all the DNA, just the CDR3 is kept, 39 bases in frame from base 1. Peripheral blood CD8+ and CD4+ T cells from healthy donors, Susac syndrome patients and multiple sclerosis patients were profiled using high-throughput TCR beta sequencing. Healthy donors were included as age- and sex-matched controls. Bulk CD8+ and CD4+ T cells were purified by magnetic negative isolation, while CD8+ TEMRA cells were enriched using FACS. Blood was collected in EDTA tubes and processed within 24 hours, with PBMCs isolated through density gradient centrifugation. PBMCs intended for TCR sequencing were frozen in liquid nitrogen and were later thawed in a 37 degrees C water bath. The sorted or isolated CD4+, CD8+ and CD8+ TEMRA cells had a purity of 90% or higher.

Rearrangement joined TRBV27 to TRBJ1-2, and 8 junctional nucleotides match TRBD1. The sequence was collected from a human donor in good health. The sequencing sample was made of CD8+ T cells from PBMCs. The sequenced DNA: TGTGCCAGCAGATTGACAGGGGCCTATGGCTACACCTTC. Its coded protein is CASRLTGAYGYTF.